These 27 T cell receptor beta chains share one sample of origin, sequenced in a study of blood T cells in healthy people across ages. The second PCR ran about 7 to 12 cycles with a sample-barcoded 5' primer and J-beta primers. TCRdb reprocessed the 5' RACE reads with MiXCR, giving one entry per CDR3 protein. The table includes under 800,000 distinct CDR3 sequences, roughly 21% detected once. The material sequenced was blood. These TCRs come from a man aged 70 or older in good health.

The chain couples TRBV20-1 to TRBJ2-4; TRBD2 aligns across 9 bases. Germline CDR1 is DFQATT and CDR2 is SNEGSKA (reference sequence). The CDR3 runs to 13 residues. With 2 bases clipped from V and 7 bases from J, the junction kept 3 bases outside the gene matches. The CDR3 DNA sequence: TGCAGTGCTAGATGGACTAGCGAGAACATTCAGTACTTC. This encodes CSARWTSENIQYF.

CDR3 nucleotides: TGCGCCAGCAGTGTAACTAGCGGCGACCGTGGCGATACGCAGTATTTT. As protein: CASSVTSGDRGDTQYF. The chain combines TRBV10-2 with TRBJ2-3; TRBD2 matches 8 bases. Germline V gene data show CDR1 as WSHSY and CDR2 as SAAADI. CDR3 size: 16 residues. V trimming: 4 bases; J trimming: 6 bases; junction bases outside the gene matches: 12.

This sequence joins TRBV6-6 and TRBJ2-5; 10 bases are a match to TRBD2. The closer fit of TRBJ2-7 to the DNA end suggests the J call may be wrong. Germline loops: CDR1 MNHNY, CDR2 SVGAGI (reference sequence). This CDR3 is built from 15 residues. The CDR3 nucleotides are TGTGCCAGCAGGAATGGACTAGCGGCCTCCTACGAGCAGTACTTC. As protein: CASRNGLAASYEQYF.

The V call is TRBV2, the J call TRBJ2-3; TRBD2 aligns across 8 bases. Germline-derived CDR1 and CDR2 are SNHLY and FYNNEI. Unmatched junction bases numbered 9, after V lost 6 bases and J lost 4 bases. The CDR3 runs 15 residues. The CDR3 is CASSLSGNGADTQYF. DNA for the CDR3: TGTGCCAGCAGCCTTAGCGGGAATGGAGCAGATACGCAGTATTTT.

The gene calls are TRBV7-3 and TRBJ1-3; the D is unclear. V gave up 1 base and J gave up 0 bases, with 7 bases separating them. Germline-derived CDR1 and CDR2 are SGHTA and FQGTGA. The CDR3 is made up of 15 amino acids. CDR3 protein: CASSLSAPSGNTIYF. Here the CDR3 DNA reads TGTGCCAGCAGCTTAAGTGCACCCTCTGGAAACACCATATATTTT.

The V gene is TRBV2, the J gene TRBJ2-1; 7 bases map to TRBD1. The CDR3 has 14 residues. Germline CDR1 reads SNHLY; CDR2 reads FYNNEI. Losses at the gene ends were 6 bases for V and 7 bases for J; bases not matched to a gene: 9. CDR3 loop: CASRVEGAGNEQFF. DNA for the CDR3: TGTGCCAGCAGGGTAGAGGGGGCTGGGAATGAGCAGTTCTTC.

The chain links TRBV6-1 to TRBJ2-3; perhaps TRBD2 as D (5 bases). V lost 7 bases and J 4 bases, leaving 21 bases between the germline ends. This CDR3 has 16 residues. Germline CDR1 and CDR2: MNHNS and SASEGT. CDR3: CASTVGLILRSDTQYF. The DNA for the CDR3 is TGTGCCAGCACTGTTGGACTCATACTAAGATCAGATACGCAGTATTTT.

The V gene is TRBV29-1, the J gene TRBJ2-3; TRBD2 might be the D (5 bases). Germline loops: CDR1 SQVTM, CDR2 ANQGSEA. The V gene lost 6 bases and the J gene lost 1 base, with 11 bases spanning the gap. CDR3 length: 13 amino acids. CDR3 sequence: CSVDFTGTDTQYF. The CDR3 DNA reads as TGCAGCGTGGACTTTACAGGCACAGATACGCAGTATTTT.

This sequence joins TRBV6-1 and TRBJ1-1, with D perhaps TRBD1 (6 bases). V lost 0 bases to trimming and J lost 4 bases, with 12 bases between them. The CDR3 contains 15 residues. Germline V lookup: CDR1 MNHNS, CDR2 SASEGT. The CDR3 nucleotides are TGTGCCAGCAGTGAAGCCCCAGGGGCCCGCACTGAAGCTTTCTTT. Its protein product is CASSEAPGARTEAFF.

The genes are TRBV20-1 and TRBJ2-7, with 8 bases identical to TRBD2. The V gene's germline CDR1 is DFQATT and CDR2 SNEGSKA (reference sequence). CDR3 size: 17 residues. Germline trimming cut 0 bases from V and 4 bases from J; bases unmatched to any gene: 14. CDR3 loop: CSARDLTGGSTVYEQYF. The CDR3, as DNA: TGCAGTGCTAGAGATCTAACGGGAGGGTCGACCGTGTACGAGCAGTACTTC.

This clonotype came up a few times. V gene TRBV12-3 or TRBV12-4 combines with J gene TRBJ2-7; D uncertain. The CDR3 covers 14 residues. Trimming removed 1 base at V and 1 base at J, with 8 bases between. The CDR3 here is CASSLEAASYEQYF. DNA for the CDR3: TGTGCCAGCAGTTTAGAGGCGGCATCCTACGAGCAGTACTTC.

This chain joins TRBV20-1 and TRBJ1-1; D may be TRBD1 (5 bases). The CDR3 has 16 amino acids. With 3 bases removed from V and 1 base from J, the gap between germline ends came to 18 bases. In germline, CDR1 is DFQATT, CDR2 SNEGSKA (reference sequence). As DNA, the CDR3 is TGCAGTGCTAGCCCCCCTGGTCCGGGGCGGAACACTGAAGCTTTCTTT. Protein sequence: CSASPPGPGRNTEAFF.

This sequence joins TRBV12-3 or TRBV12-4 and TRBJ2-7, with TRBD2 matching 9 bases. The CDR3 is 13 amino acids. Losses at the gene ends were 6 bases for V and 6 bases for J; bases not matched to a gene: 6. The CDR3: CASRVSGSGEQYF. CDR3 DNA: TGTGCCAGCAGAGTTAGCGGGAGTGGCGAGCAGTACTTC.

This clonotype was counted between two and nine times. The V and J genes are TRBV4-1 and TRBJ1-4, with D perhaps matching TRBD1 (6 bases). The V gene's germline CDR1 is MGHRA and CDR2 YSYEKL. The CDR3 spans 16 residues. With 2 bases removed from V and 0 bases from J, the gap between germline ends came to 10 bases. The CDR3 here is CASSQPNRATNEKLFF. In DNA form, the CDR3 reads TGCGCCAGCAGCCAACCCAACAGGGCAACTAATGAAAAACTGTTTTTT.

The V gene is TRBV5-1, the J gene TRBJ2-5; weak D call: TRBD2 (6 bases). The CDR3 covers 14 residues. Germline V gene lookup returns CDR1 SGHRS and CDR2 YFSETQ. The germline V and J ends were trimmed by 0 bases and 3 bases, with 9 bases remaining between them. CDR3 amino acids: CASSLGLDKETQYF. The DNA for the CDR3 is TGCGCCAGCAGCTTGGGACTAGATAAAGAGACCCAGTACTTC.

The J gene is TRBJ2-2, the V gene TRBV6-1; 10 bases map to TRBD2. This CDR3 has 17 residues. V dropped 7 bases and J dropped 0; count of bases not matched to a gene: 8. Germline CDR1 is MNHNS and CDR2 is SASEGT. CDR3 region: CASTLSGTSANTGELFF. The CDR3 nucleotides are TGTGCCAGCACCCTTTCCGGGACTAGCGCGAACACCGGGGAGCTGTTTTTT.

CDR3 protein: CASSITGQPGVQTQYF. The DNA for the CDR3 is TGTGCCAGTAGTATCACTGGACAGCCAGGGGTCCAGACCCAGTACTTC. This rearrangement joins TRBV19 to TRBJ2-5; possibly TRBD1 for D (6 bases). The CDR3 is made up of 16 amino acids. V gave up 3 bases and J gave up 6 bases, with 20 bases separating them. Per germline, CDR1 LNHDA and CDR2 SQIVND (reference sequence).

This clonotype was counted between two and nine times. This chain links TRBV7-2 with TRBJ2-5; 11 bases align to TRBD2. The end of the DNA aligns better with TRBJ2-7, so the J call may be wrong. This CDR3 is built from 15 residues. The V gene's germline CDR1 is SGHTA and CDR2 FQGNSA. CDR3 nucleotide sequence: TGTGCCAGCAGCACTGTAGCGGGAGGGCCTAACGAGCAGTACTTC. Protein sequence: CASSTVAGGPNEQYF.

The chain employs TRBV20-1 and TRBJ1-3; 8 bases match TRBD1. Losses at the gene ends were 5 bases for V and 4 bases for J; bases not matched to a gene: 4. Germline V gene sequence: CDR1 DFQATT, CDR2 SNEGSKA (reference sequence). The CDR3 spans 13 residues. The CDR3 loop is CSAGTGPGNTIYF. CDR3 DNA sequence: TGCAGTGCTGGGACAGGCCCCGGAAACACCATATATTTT.

V is TRBV5-6 and J is TRBJ1-2; TRBD1 agrees at 8 bases. The CDR3 has 16 amino acids. V dropped 2 bases and J dropped 4; count of bases not matched to a gene: 10. CDR1 is SGHDT, CDR2 YYEEEE, per germline. CDR3 residues: CASSFIIGQGTYGYTF. The DNA of the CDR3 is TGTGCCAGCAGCTTTATCATCGGACAGGGAACCTATGGCTACACCTTC.

This clonotype has just a few counts. The chain has TRBV15 and TRBJ2-5; no firm D call. The J call may be in error: the DNA end matches TRBJ2-7 better. The CDR3 covers 13 residues. CDR1 and CDR2 (germline): LNHNV, YYDKDF (reference sequence). This chain's CDR3 is CATSRDLGGEQYF. The CDR3 DNA is TGTGCCACCAGCAGAGATTTGGGTGGCGAGCAGTACTTC.

The chain employs TRBV20-1 and TRBJ2-7; 8 positions agree with TRBD2. V was clipped by 0 bases and J by 6 bases; unmatched bases: 10. The germline gives CDR1 DFQATT, CDR2 SNEGSKA (reference sequence). The CDR3 contains 15 residues. The CDR3 bases are TGCAGTGCTAGAGATGAGGGACTAGGGGGAGGCGAGCAGTACTTC. Its translation is CSARDEGLGGGEQYF.

With respect to this clonotype: Because the CDR3 is missing its conserved closing phenylalanine or tryptophan, this is likely a read error. The V call is TRBV12-3 or TRBV12-4, the J call TRBJ2-4; the match to TRBD1 covers 10 bases. V dropped 6 bases and J dropped 0; count of bases not matched to a gene: 11. The CDR3 spans 18 residues. The CDR3 sequence is CASSRTGGRILAKNIQYS. Written as DNA, the CDR3 is TGTGCCAGCAGCAGGACAGGGGGACGCATCCTAGCCAAAAACATTCAGTACTCC.

This clonotype was counted only a few times. This chain uses TRBV12-3 or TRBV12-4 with TRBJ2-5; D gene unclear. The V end was cut by 1 base, the J end by 3 bases, with 9 bases between. CDR3 length: 14 amino acids. Here the CDR3 DNA reads TGTGCCAGCAGTTTAGTGGTAGTGGAAGAGACCCAGTACTTC. Its translation is CASSLVVVEETQYF.

This clonotype was seen more than once but under ten times. V and J are TRBV29-1 and TRBJ1-1, with D hard to call. CDR1 and CDR2 from the germline V gene are SQVTM and ANQGSEA. The CDR3 extends over 13 amino acids. Trimming took off 5 bases at V and 0 bases at J, with 10 bases between the two ends. The CDR3 here is CSVLADLNTEAFF. The CDR3 DNA reads TGCAGCGTTTTGGCAGATCTGAACACTGAAGCTTTCTTT.

This chain uses TRBV10-3 with TRBJ1-2; D unresolved. Germline V gene lookup returns CDR1 ENHRY and CDR2 SYGVKD. The V end was cut by 0 bases, the J end by 5 bases, with 7 bases between. The CDR3 is 13 residues long. The CDR3 region is CAISESHSYGYTF. The CDR3, as DNA: TGTGCCATCAGTGAGTCCCACAGTTATGGCTACACCTTC.

The chain links TRBV5-6 to TRBJ2-4, with 10 nucleotides matching TRBD1. V was pared by 3 bases and J by 12 bases, with 9 bases of the junction left unmatched. The CDR3 consists of 14 residues. The germline V gene encodes CDR1 SGHDT and CDR2 YYEEEE. The CDR3: CASSSGTGVYTQYF. CDR3 coding DNA: TGTGCCAGCAGCTCCGGGACAGGGGTTTATACTCAGTACTTC.